This TCR beta chain was profiled in a study of response to subunit inactivated influenza vaccine (dated by TCRdb to 2017 to 2018). Notes on the research overall: Deep quantitative T cell receptor repertoire profiling was used in the study to track responses to a trivalent subunit inactivated influenza vaccine.

The paper's findings and limits, for the study overall: The authors proposed that each seasonal influenza vaccination may bring in only a limited number of new T cells.

Library construction relied on RT-PCR. Sequencing relied on an Illumina HiSeq 2500. TCRdb reran the public reads through fastp at Q25 and MiXCR, keeping productive beta chains. Entries are consolidated by CDR3 protein sequence, retaining the most common genes and DNA. This sample has 600,000 to 850,000 distinct CDR3 sequences in its table, and less than 15% of those were observed once. The ten largest make up 6% to 9.5% of the sample. This clonotype was seen many times. Its antigen has not been determined. Base qualities were left out, and no much larger clone turns up one base away. V is reduced by 2 bases and J by 4 bases, leaving a spacing of 15 bases between them. The CDR3 has 16 amino acids, counting the end cysteine and phenylalanine. Only the CDR3 region is kept as DNA, spanning 48 bases read in frame from base 1. As encoded in the germline V gene, CDR1 is SGHRS while CDR2 is YFSETQ.

This sequence was found in a man aged 50-59 years who received an inactivated influenza vaccine. Donor details come from another sample of the same person, matched by shared clones. This specimen consisted of PBMCs from blood, obtained around two weeks before vaccination. In this chain, TRBV5-1 is recombined with TRBJ2-2; the D gene identity is not certain. The CDR3 reads CASSFGQPRVTGELFF. The nucleotide sequence is given as TGCGCCAGCAGCTTCGGTCAACCGCGAGTCACCGGGGAGCTGTTTTTT.